This is a list of T cell receptor beta chains from one sample in a study of identical twins. TCRdb reprocessed the 5' RACE reads via MiXCR and lists one record per CDR3 protein. The sample contains about 520,000 distinct CDR3 sequences, around 20% of which appear only once. The same sample was also used in a study of T cells expressing NK-cell markers.

The sequencing input was CD4+ T cells sorted from blood. The receptors were sampled from a woman aged 18-29 years in good health. The CDR3 runs from the conserved cysteine through the conserved F or W. The D gene is left open where the match is weak. A row's size may be missing; if present it is once, few, many or a size class.

few | TRBJ2-1 | TRBD2 | TRBV29-1 | TGCAGCGTGGGAGGGGTAGCGGGAGGGTTCAATGAGCAGTTCTTC | CSVGGVAGGFNEQFF
many | TRBJ2-7 | NA | TRBV20-1 | TGCAGTGCTAGAGCTCGGGGTCAGACGCGTGACGAGCAGTACTTC | CSARARGQTRDEQYF
NA | TRBJ2-2 | TRBD1 | TRBV29-1 | TGCAGCGTTCGGACAGGGATTATTACCGGGGAGCTGTTTTTT | CSVRTGIITGELFF
NA | TRBJ2-3 | TRBD2 | TRBV27 | TGTGCCAGCAGTCCTATTATGGGGGGACTAAGCACAGATACGCAGTATTTT | CASSPIMGGLSTDTQYF
once | TRBJ2-1 | TRBD1 | TRBV11-2 | TGTGCCAGCAGCTCCGTCGGACAGGGGATTTGGCGCTACAATGAGCAGTTCTTC | CASSSVGQGIWRYNEQFF
many | TRBJ1-2 | TRBD1 | TRBV12-3/TRBV12-4 | TGTGCCAGCAGCTTGACAGGGTATGGCTACACCTTC | CASSLTGYGYTF
NA | TRBJ2-7 | TRBD2 | TRBV23-1 | TGCGCCAGCAGTCCAGCGGGAGCGTACGAGCAGTACTTC | CASSPAGAYEQYF
NA | TRBJ2-5 | NA | TRBV20-1 | TGCAGTGCTAGAGAACAAAGTGAAGAGACCCAGTACTTC | CSAREQSEETQYF
NA | TRBJ1-1 | NA | TRBV4-1 | TGCGCCAGCAGCCAAGGGGTTACGAACACTGAAGCTTTCTTT | CASSQGVTNTEAFF
few | TRBJ2-5 | NA | TRBV5-4 | TGTGCCAGCAGCTTGGCGGTCAGGGAAGAGACCCAGTACTTC | CASSLAVREETQYF
NA | TRBJ1-5 | NA | TRBV24-1 | TGTGCCACCAGGGGGGCCGTCAATCAGCCCCAGCATTTT | CATRGAVNQPQHF
few | TRBJ2-1 | TRBD2 | TRBV28 | TGTGCCAGCAGTTTAGGTCTAGCGGGAGACCAGCGGCAGTTCTTC | CASSLGLAGDQRQFF
many | TRBJ2-5 | TRBD2 | TRBV12-3/TRBV12-4 | TGTGCCAGCACCCTAGCGGGGGTGGAGACCCAGTACTTC | CASTLAGVETQYF
many | TRBJ1-5 | NA | TRBV20-1 | TGCAGTGCTAGAGATCAGGGTCGAGGCAATCAGCCCCAGCATTTT | CSARDQGRGNQPQHF
few | TRBJ1-4 | NA | TRBV29-1 | TGCAGCGTCCAGGGACTTGGGGAAAAACTGTTTTTT | CSVQGLGEKLFF
few | TRBJ2-7 | NA | TRBV6-2/TRBV6-3 | TGTGCCAGCAGTTATTCCGGGACGGTAAATCGGCAGTACTTC | CASSYSGTVNRQYF
NA | TRBJ2-1 | TRBD2 | TRBV20-1 | TGCAGTGCCCGAGGTCTAGCGGGTTACTCCTACAATGAGCAGTTCTTC | CSARGLAGYSYNEQFF
NA | TRBJ1-1 | NA | TRBV6-6 | TGTGCCAGCACCGTTGGGAACACTGAAGCTTTCTTT | CASTVGNTEAFF
NA | TRBJ2-7 | NA | TRBV5-1 | TGCGCCAGCAGCTTCGGGGGATTTAGCCCCTACGAGCAGTACTTC | CASSFGGFSPYEQYF
NA | TRBJ2-1 | NA | TRBV20-1 | TGCAGTGCTAGAGATCTACCGGGAGTGGGTAATGAGCAGTTCTTC | CSARDLPGVGNEQFF
once | TRBJ2-3 | NA | TRBV6-5 | TGTGCCAGCAGTTACGTGCCAGGGGGCACAGATACGCAGTATTTT | CASSYVPGGTDTQYF
NA | TRBJ1-2 | NA | TRBV20-1 | TGCAGTGCTAGGGGCCTTGGGGCTGACTATGGCTACACCTTC | CSARGLGADYGYTF
NA | TRBJ1-3 | NA | TRBV12-3/TRBV12-4 | TGTGCCAGCAGGAACCAGGGATCTGGAAACACCATATATTTT | CASRNQGSGNTIYF
few | TRBJ2-7 | NA | TRBV5-5 | TGTGCCAGCAGCTTGGGTGGGGCGCGGACCTACGAGCAGTACTTC | CASSLGGARTYEQYF